The 27 T cell receptor beta chains below all came from one sample that was sequenced in a study of immune evolution from preneoplasia to lung adenocarcinoma. TCRdb's table, derived via immunoSEQ multiplex PCR, lists solely in-frame clones and lacks some. The sample holds over 3,500 clones; 76% are singletons and the top ten take 9.5% to 15%. Specimen: FFPE minimally invasive lung adenocarcinoma tissue. The receptors shown here come from a person aged 65 to 85 with lung adenocarcinoma.

The V and J genes are TRBV2 and TRBJ2-7; D possibly corresponds to TRBD1 (6 bases). This CDR3 has 13 residues. V was pared by 7 bases and J by 0 bases, with 10 bases between. CDR1 is SNHLY and CDR2 is FYNNEI in the germline V gene. CDR3 amino acids: CASNRDTSYEQYF. In nucleotides, the CDR3 is TGTGCCAGCAACAGGGACACCTCCTACGAGCAGTACTTC.

This sequence joins TRBV6-1 and TRBJ2-1; 8 bases fit TRBD2. This CDR3 is 15 amino acids long. The germline CDR1 and CDR2 sequences are MNHNS and SASEGT. Unmatched junction bases numbered 12, after V lost 6 bases and J lost 8 bases. The CDR3: CASSHRAGAGDEQFF. The CDR3 region has the DNA TGTGCCAGCAGCCACCGAGCGGGAGCCGGGGATGAGCAGTTCTTC.

V is TRBV25-1 and J is TRBJ2-6, with 8 positions matching TRBD1. Germline-derived CDR1 and CDR2 are MGHDK and SYGVNS. The V segment lost 0 bases and the J segment 1 base; nucleotides outside the gene matches: 5. This CDR3 is built from 18 residues. The DNA of the CDR3 is TGTGCCAGCAGTGAATATGACAGGGGAGGATCTGGGGCCAACGTCCTGACTTTC. As protein: CASSEYDRGGSGANVLTF.

CDR3 residues: CAWNRESPHAFF. CDR3 in DNA: TGTGCCTGGAACAGGGAATCCCCTCATGCTTTCTTT. The chain carries TRBV30 and TRBJ1-1; D may be TRBD1 (6 bases). The V end lost 4 bases, the J end lost 11 bases, and 17 bases lay between the germline ends. The germline gives CDR1 GTSNPN, CDR2 SVGIG (reference sequence). CDR3 size: 12 residues.

This rearrangement joins TRBV11-2 to TRBJ2-1; 11 bases align to TRBD2. This CDR3 spans 15 amino acids. In germline, CDR1 is SGHAT, CDR2 FQNNGV. V shed 5 bases and J 4 bases; nucleotides not matched to a gene: 4. CDR3 amino acids: CASSVAGGSYNEQFF. CDR3 sequence (DNA): TGTGCCAGCAGCGTAGCGGGAGGGTCTTACAATGAGCAGTTCTTC.

The chain employs TRBV6-1 and TRBJ2-7; D perhaps matches TRBD2 (6 bases). V was trimmed by 5 bases and J by 7 bases, leaving 21 bases between them. The germline CDR1 and CDR2 sequences are MNHNS and SASEGT. This CDR3 is built from 15 residues. The CDR3 region has the DNA TGTGCCAGCAGTCTGGATGGAGGGCGGTTGGGAGAGCAGTACTTC. Translation gives CASSLDGGRLGEQYF.

The V call is TRBV10-3, the J call TRBJ2-1; D might be TRBD1 or TRBD2, each matching 6 bases. This CDR3 has 14 amino acids. Germline V gene data show CDR1 as ENHRY and CDR2 as SYGVKD. V was trimmed by 1 base and J by 9 bases, leaving 13 bases between them. The CDR3 spells CAISEFVGGGEQFF. CDR3 nucleotide sequence: TGTGCCATCAGTGAGTTCGTGGGGGGCGGTGAGCAGTTCTTC.

The V gene is TRBV7-3, the J gene TRBJ2-3; perhaps TRBD1 as D (5 bases). V lost 5 bases, J lost 0 bases, and 9 bases lay in between. CDR1 and CDR2 from the germline V gene are SGHTA and FQGTGA. This CDR3 is built from 14 residues. CDR3 in amino acids: CASSPGPSTDTQYF. The CDR3 DNA reads as TGTGCCAGCAGCCCAGGGCCAAGCACAGATACGCAGTATTTT.

The sample holds a few counts of this clone. The chain carries TRBV6-4 and TRBJ2-3; no clear D. Looked up from germline, CDR1 is MRHNA and CDR2 is SNTAGT. Deletions cut 9 bases from V and 6 bases from J, with 13 bases between. This CDR3 is built from 12 residues. CDR3 nucleotides: TGTGCCAGTGCTGCAGTGGGGGATACGCAGTATTTT. Translation gives CASAAVGDTQYF.

This CDR3 is CASSLLRSGDTGELFF. Here the CDR3 DNA reads TGTGCCAGCAGCTTATTGAGGAGCGGTGACACCGGGGAGCTGTTTTTT. The J gene is TRBJ2-2, the V gene TRBV11-2, with TRBD2 as a possible D gene (5 bases). The CDR3 is 16 residues long. The ends were cut back, 2 bases at V and 3 bases at J, with 13 bases in the middle. Germline V gene lookup returns CDR1 SGHAT and CDR2 FQNNGV.

CDR3 nucleotide sequence: TGTGCCAGTAGCCGGACAGGATCCTACGAGCAGTACTTC. Encoded protein: CASSRTGSYEQYF. The chain combines TRBV19 with TRBJ2-7; 7 bases fit TRBD1. The length of the CDR3 is 13 residues. The germline CDR1 and CDR2 sequences are LNHDA and SQIVND (reference sequence). Germline trimming cut 6 bases from V and 1 base from J; bases unmatched to any gene: 3.

J is TRBJ2-1 and V is TRBV5-1, with 8 bases identical to TRBD2. This CDR3 contains 15 residues. CDR1 is SGHRS, CDR2 YFSETQ, per germline. V shed 6 bases and J 7 bases; nucleotides not matched to a gene: 12. CDR3 protein: CASKLGSGGTNEQFF. The CDR3 DNA is TGCGCCAGCAAGCTTGGGAGCGGGGGAACGAATGAGCAGTTCTTC.

The chain joins TRBV27 to TRBJ1-2; D call uncertain. CDR3 length: 15 amino acids. V lost 1 base and J lost 4, with 13 bases in between. The V gene's germline CDR1 is MNHEY and CDR2 SMNVEV (reference sequence). The CDR3 here is CASSLYPPGGYGYTF. CDR3 in DNA: TGTGCCAGCAGTTTATATCCACCCGGTGGCTATGGCTACACCTTC.

This clone was detected only a few times. CDR3 residues: CASRSQGSWSYEQYF. CDR3 nucleotides: TGTGCCAGCAGGTCACAGGGGAGTTGGTCCTACGAGCAGTACTTC. This chain connects TRBV28 to TRBJ2-7; 7 bases map to TRBD1. Germline-derived CDR1 and CDR2 are MDHEN and SYDVKM. V trimming: 6 bases; J trimming: 1 base; junction bases outside the gene matches: 9. The CDR3 covers 15 residues.

The CDR3 sequence is CASSFRGPKARFTF. In DNA form, the CDR3 reads TGTGCCAGCAGCTTTAGGGGCCCGAAAGCGCGTTTCACCTTC. The chain joins TRBV7-9 to TRBJ1-2; TRBD1 might be the D (5 bases). V shed 3 bases and J shed 13 bases, with 21 bases lying between them. Germline V lookup: CDR1 SEHNR, CDR2 FQNEAQ (reference sequence). The CDR3 is made up of 14 amino acids. Looking up the rest from reference TRBV7-9 and TRBJ1-2 gives the full variable domain: DTGVSQNPRHKITKRGQNVTFRCDPISEHNRLYWYRQTLGQGPEFLTYFQNEAQLEKSRLLSDRFSAERPKGSFSTLEIQRTEQGDSAMYLCASSFRGPKARFTFGSGTRLTVV.

The CDR3 here is CASTLLGGGFYEQYF. DNA of the CDR3: TGCGCCAGCACCCTCCTAGGTGGGGGGTTCTACGAGCAGTACTTC. The V and J genes are TRBV5-1 and TRBJ2-7, with a tentative D call TRBD2 (6 bases). The V end lost 6 bases, the J end lost 3 bases, and 19 bases lay between the germline ends. This CDR3 comprises 15 residues. Germline V gives CDR1 SGHRS, CDR2 YFSETQ.

V is TRBV2 and J is TRBJ2-3; D gene unclear. The CDR3 loop spans 14 amino acids. CDR1 is SNHLY and CDR2 is FYNNEI in the germline V gene. V was clipped by 0 bases and J by 6 bases, with 10 bases between them. In DNA form, the CDR3 reads TGTGCCAGCAGTGAAGCGCTTTCTAGTGATACGCAGTATTTT. Its protein product is CASSEALSSDTQYF.

The V call is TRBV6-1, the J call TRBJ1-1; unclear D gene. This CDR3 is 13 amino acids long. The V and J ends lost 2 bases and 1 base respectively, with 5 bases between them. CDR1 and CDR2 (germline): MNHNS, SASEGT. The CDR3 here is CASSEQRNTEAFF. CDR3 sequence (DNA): TGTGCCAGCAGTGAACAAAGGAACACTGAAGCTTTCTTT.

The rearrangement joins TRBV4-1 to TRBJ2-2; 11 bases align to TRBD2. The germline V gene encodes CDR1 MGHRA and CDR2 YSYEKL. V dropped 3 bases and J dropped 0; count of bases not matched to a gene: 0. CDR3 length: 16 residues. CDR3 sequence: CASSQGLAANTGELFF. In DNA, the CDR3 is TGCGCCAGCAGCCAGGGACTAGCGGCGAACACCGGGGAGCTGTTTTTT.

The chain employs TRBV5-1 and TRBJ1-4; TRBD1 matches at 9 bases. The CDR3 extends over 15 amino acids. J lost 7 bases, V lost 1 base, and 5 bases had no gene match. CDR1 and CDR2 from the germline V gene are SGHRS and YFSETQ. CDR3 loop: CASSLSGQGGEKLFF. CDR3 nucleotide sequence: TGCGCCAGCAGCTTGTCGGGACAGGGAGGTGAAAAACTGTTTTTT.

The rearrangement joins TRBV18 to TRBJ1-1; TRBD1 matches at 11 bases. This CDR3 contains 17 residues. The J segment lost 2 bases and the V segment lost 8 bases, leaving 13 bases of the junction unmatched. Germline CDR1 reads KGHSH; CDR2 reads LQKENI. This chain's CDR3 is CASTPFWGQGGNTEAFF. The CDR3 nucleotides are TGTGCCAGCACTCCGTTTTGGGGACAGGGGGGAAACACTGAAGCTTTCTTT.

The rearrangement links TRBV6-5 to TRBJ2-5; tentatively, D is TRBD1 or TRBD2 (5 bases each). The end of the DNA is better explained by TRBJ2-7, so the J call may be wrong. Germline CDR1 reads MNHEY; CDR2 reads SVGAGI. This CDR3 has 13 residues. CDR3 bases: TGTGCCAGCAGTCCCGGGACGGCCTACGAGCAGTACTTC. The encoded protein is CASSPGTAYEQYF.

The chain is built from TRBV7-8 and TRBJ1-2, with a possible D match to TRBD1 (6 bases). CDR3 size: 14 residues. CDR1 SGHVS and CDR2 FQNEAQ come from the germline V gene. V was clipped by 4 bases and J by 7 bases, with 16 bases between them. In DNA, the CDR3 is TGTGCCAGCAGCTCCGAAAGGGGGAGTCCTGGCTACACCTTC. Its protein is CASSSERGSPGYTF.

This clone was detected a few times. The V and J genes are TRBV2 and TRBJ1-1, with D tentatively TRBD1 (5 bases). CDR3 length: 13 residues. Germline V gene lookup returns CDR1 SNHLY and CDR2 FYNNEI. Trimming removed 7 bases at V and 0 bases at J, with 9 bases between. In nucleotides, the CDR3 is TGTGCCAGCACCCAGGGTCTGAACACTGAAGCTTTCTTT. Amino acids: CASTQGLNTEAFF.

The chain is built from TRBV7-9 and TRBJ2-2; perhaps TRBD2 as D (5 bases). The CDR3 extends over 13 amino acids. The germline V and J ends were trimmed by 9 bases and 3 bases, with 11 bases remaining between them. Germline V gene sequence: CDR1 SEHNR, CDR2 FQNEAQ (reference sequence). CDR3 sequence (DNA): TGTGCCAGGGAAGAGGGCTACACCGGGGAGCTGTTTTTT. Its protein product is CAREEGYTGELFF.

This clone was counted a single time. The chain recombines TRBV5-1 with TRBJ2-7, with 10 bases lining up with TRBD1. With V trimmed by 0 bases and J by 6 bases, 12 bases remained unmatched. This CDR3 is built from 17 residues. The germline gives CDR1 SGHRS, CDR2 YFSETQ. CDR3 sequence reads: CASSLVSPRDRGGEQYF. In nucleotides, the CDR3 is TGCGCCAGCAGCTTGGTATCTCCCCGGGACAGGGGCGGCGAGCAGTACTTC. Combining the CDR3 with reference TRBV5-1 and TRBJ2-7 gives the whole variable domain KAGVTQTPRYLIKTRGQQVTLSCSPISGHRSVSWYQQTPGQGLQFLFEYFSETQRNKGNFPGRFSGRQFSNSRSEMNVSTLELGDSALYLCASSLVSPRDRGGEQYFGPGTRLTVT.

Remarks on this clone: Germline is not matched at one junction end, which may reflect a read error. The chain joins TRBV5-1 to TRBJ2-7, with 10 bases matching TRBD1. Per the germline V gene, CDR1 is SGHRS and CDR2 is YFSETQ. CDR3 size: 13 residues. The CDR3 here is CASSLGAGQGYIF. The CDR3 bases are TGCGCCAGCAGCTTGGGGGCGGGACAGGGGTACATCTTC.